This T cell receptor (beta chain) was sequenced for a study of T cell repertoires in cytomegalovirus infection. Study-level results: The study identified carriers of CMV plus the relevant HLA from cumulative public TCR beta family frequency. It was HLA-C-restricted CMV-specific TCR beta clonotypes that dominated the response ex vivo.

The V gene lost 4 bases and the J gene lost 6 bases, with 6 bases spanning the gap. The CDR3 totals 12 residues. Using its own MiXCR run on the reads, TCRdb lists one record per CDR3 protein. The table lists 560,000 or so distinct CDR3 sequences, approximately 16% of them singletons. This clonotype was detected only a few times. Its target is not known. This TCR was sampled from a human donor in good health (CMV status not recorded). Some clones in this sample may be carry-over from other donors' samples. Sequencing input: CD8+ T cells from PBMCs. J is TRBJ2-2 and V is TRBV12-3 or TRBV12-4; D uncertain. This CDR3 reads CASSSPSGELFF. As DNA, the CDR3 is TGTGCCAGCAGTTCCCCCTCCGGGGAGCTGTTTTTT.